This TCR beta chain is drawn from a study of untreated major depressive disorder. With regard to this clone: Different DNA sequences within this sample yield the same CDR3.

The method was immunoSEQ multiplex PCR; TCRdb's version includes in-frame clones alone and lacks a portion of them. The profile shows just over 20,000 clones, approximately 92% of them singletons. Germline V gene lookup returns CDR1 LGHNA and CDR2 YSLEER. The CDR3 is 14 residues long. V was trimmed by 0 bases and J by 3 bases, leaving 7 bases between them. The receptor was derived from a man under 40 in good health. The material sequenced was CD4+ T cells from PBMCs. The chain employs TRBV4-3 and TRBJ2-3; no clear D. Written as DNA, the CDR3 is TGCGCCAGCAGCCAAGAGAGTAGGACAGATACGCAGTATTTT. Its protein product is CASSQESRTDTQYF.